Shown below are 10 T cell receptor beta chains from a single sample sequenced in a study of OX40 agonist ivuxolimab in advanced cancers. The table came from immunoSEQ multiplex PCR; TCRdb's copy has only in-frame clones and leaves some out. The sample lists about 73,000 clones; about 86% were seen once. The starting material was CD4+ or CD8+ T cells sorted from blood, obtained in a trial of the OX40 agonist ivuxolimab. The receptors shown here come from an adult with an advanced solid tumor such as melanoma, head and neck, liver or kidney cancer.

J is TRBJ2-6 and V is TRBV18; TRBD1 matches 9 bases. The CDR3 covers 17 residues. Germline CDR1 and CDR2: KGHSH and LQKENI. V lost 3 bases, J lost 2 bases, and 5 bases stayed unmatched. The CDR3 protein is CASSPRTGATGANVLTF. In nucleotides, the CDR3 is TGTGCCAGCTCACCGAGGACAGGGGCTACTGGGGCCAACGTCCTGACTTTC.

The J gene is TRBJ2-2, the V gene TRBV7-2, with 11 bases fitting TRBD1. J lost 6 bases, V lost 4 bases, and 7 bases had no gene match. The CDR3 totals 16 residues. The germline CDR1 and CDR2 sequences are SGHTA and FQGNSA. CDR3 region: CASSSGQGAFSGELFF. The DNA of the CDR3 is TGTGCCAGCAGCTCCGGACAGGGGGCGTTTTCCGGGGAGCTGTTTTTT.

The chain joins TRBV7-2 to TRBJ1-1, with D tentatively TRBD1 (5 bases). The CDR3 consists of 17 residues. V dropped 2 bases and J dropped 10 bases, with 26 bases sitting between them. Per germline, CDR1 SGHTA and CDR2 FQGNSA. The chain's CDR3 is CASSLSTGESRSQGAFF. In nucleotides, the CDR3 is TGTGCCAGCAGCTTAAGTACTGGGGAGAGTAGGTCCCAGGGAGCTTTCTTT.

The genes are TRBV4-3 and TRBJ2-7; tentatively, D is TRBD1 (5 bases). Trimming stripped 0 bases from V and 5 bases from J, with 11 bases between. This CDR3 is 14 amino acids long. CDR1 is LGHNA and CDR2 is YSLEER in the germline V gene. CDR3 protein: CASSQDTGHHEQYF. The CDR3 DNA reads as TGCGCCAGCAGCCAAGATACAGGTCACCACGAGCAGTACTTC.

The V gene is TRBV6-6, the J gene TRBJ1-2; D is unclear. This CDR3 spans 14 amino acids. V was cut by 5 bases and J by 2 bases, with 12 bases left in between. Germline CDR1 and CDR2: MNHNY and SVGAGI (reference sequence). The CDR3 sequence is CASSRFTINYGYTF. The CDR3 DNA reads TGTGCCAGCAGTCGCTTTACGATAAACTATGGCTACACCTTC.

The chain carries TRBV5-8 and TRBJ2-7, with 10 nucleotides matching TRBD1. This CDR3 has 16 residues. Germline V lookup: CDR1 SGHTS, CDR2 YDEGEE. With 1 base clipped from V and 3 bases from J, the junction kept 7 bases outside the gene matches. CDR3 in DNA: TGTGCCAGCAGCTTGAGGACAGGGGGTAGAGTCTACGAGCAGTACTTC. Translating gives CASSLRTGGRVYEQYF. The full variable domain, rest sourced from reference TRBV5-8 and TRBJ2-7, is EAGVTQSPTHLIKTRGQQATLRCSPISGHTSVYWYQQALGLGLQFLLWYDEGEERNRGNFPPRFSGRQFPNYSSELNVNALELEDSALYLCASSLRTGGRVYEQYFGPGTRLTVT.

This chain joins TRBV18 and TRBJ1-1; D unclear. This CDR3 has 15 residues. Germline V CDR1 and CDR2: KGHSH, LQKENI. The germline V and J ends were trimmed by 0 bases and 5 bases, with 13 bases remaining between them. The CDR3 nucleotides read TGTGCCAGCTCACCACCTTTCACTATTGGGACTGAAGCTTTCTTT. It encodes CASSPPFTIGTEAFF.

The chain has TRBV16 and TRBJ2-5; no clear D gene. There are 12 residues in the CDR3. CDR1 is KGHSY, CDR2 FQNENV, per germline. The ends were cut back, 0 bases at V and 7 bases at J, with 6 bases in the middle. This CDR3 is CASSQSGRTQYF. The CDR3 coding sequence is TGTGCCAGCAGCCAATCAGGTCGGACCCAGTACTTC.

This sequence joins TRBV5-1 and TRBJ2-7; D might be TRBD2 (6 bases). The CDR3 has 14 residues. Trimming took off 3 bases at V and 2 bases at J, with 12 bases between the two ends. Germline CDR1 and CDR2: SGHRS and YFSETQ. The DNA for the CDR3 is TGCGCCAGCAGCTCCCTGGGACTCGCCTACGAGCAGTACTTC. Its protein is CASSSLGLAYEQYF.

This chain links TRBV20-1 with TRBJ2-1; D assignment may be TRBD1 or TRBD2 (5 bases each). The germline gives CDR1 DFQATT, CDR2 SNEGSKA (reference sequence). V lost 0 bases to trimming and J lost 13 bases, with 7 bases between them. CDR3 length: 10 residues. The CDR3 sequence: CSARDRDQFF. CDR3 bases: TGCAGTGCTAGAGACAGGGACCAGTTCTTC.